This is a list of T cell receptor beta chains from one sample in a study of cytomegalovirus exposure and HLA in healthy donors. Only in-frame clones appear in the TCRdb table, and some are missing; sequencing was by immunoSEQ multiplex PCR. The profile shows 140,000 or so clones, roughly three fifths of them singletons. Sequences were obtained from PBMCs. Every receptor here comes from a male donor in good health and CMV-seronegative. The CDR3 runs from the conserved cysteine through the conserved F or W. Each record gives: clone size, D gene, V gene, CDR3 length, J gene, CDR3 protein, CDR3 DNA. A D gene is named only where the DNA matches it firmly. A row's size may be missing; if present it is once, few, many or a size class.

>.|TRBD1|TRBV7-9|16|TRBJ2-6
CASSPRPPKQGGVLTF
TGTGCCAGCAGCCCCCGGCCCCCCAAACAGGGGGGAGTCCTGACTTTC
>.|TRBD2|TRBV7-2|15|TRBJ2-7
CASSLVAGGGYEQYF
TGTGCCAGCAGCTTAGTGGCGGGGGGTGGATACGAGCAGTACTTC
>few|TRBD1|TRBV9|15|TRBJ1-5
CASSVGQGTNQPQHF
TGTGCCAGCAGCGTAGGACAGGGGACCAATCAGCCCCAGCATTTT
>.|TRBD1|TRBV7-8|15|TRBJ2-7
CASSRGQGLMYEQYF
TGTGCCAGCAGCCGCGGACAGGGGTTAATGTACGAGCAGTACTTC
>.|TRBD1|TRBV5-6|15|TRBJ2-5
CASNNPGDRVETQYF
TGTGCCAGCAACAATCCAGGGGACAGGGTGGAGACCCAGTACTTC
>once|.|TRBV2|13|TRBJ1-2
CASSEGQNYGYTF
TGTGCCAGCAGTGAAGGCCAGAACTATGGCTACACCTTC
>.|.|TRBV5-5|16|TRBJ1-4
CASSPTGRPTNEKLFF
TGTGCCAGCAGCCCGACAGGCCGACCGACTAATGAAAAACTGTTTTTT
>few|TRBD1|TRBV7-9|13|TRBJ1-1
CASQGGLDTEAFF
TGTGCCAGCCAAGGGGGCCTCGACACTGAAGCTTTCTTT
>.|.|TRBV7-2|14|TRBJ2-5
CASSSFLGAETQYF
TGTGCCAGCAGCTCGTTCCTAGGGGCCGAGACCCAGTACTTC
>once|TRBD2|TRBV5-1|17|TRBJ2-1
CASSLIPSGGGYNEQFF
TGCGCCAGCAGCTTGATCCCCAGCGGGGGGGGATACAATGAGCAGTTCTTC
>.|.|TRBV5-5|13|TRBJ1-5
CASGPTVNQPQHF
TGTGCCAGCGGCCCAACAGTCAATCAGCCCCAGCATTTT
>.|TRBD1|TRBV5-6|16|TRBJ1-5
CASSPGTGIPNQPQHF
TGTGCCAGCAGCCCAGGGACAGGGATACCTAATCAGCCCCAGCATTTT
>.|TRBD1|TRBV11-2|15|TRBJ1-1
CASSLERYRGTEAFF
TGTGCCAGCAGCTTAGAAAGGTACAGGGGCACTGAAGCTTTCTTT
>few|TRBD1|TRBV11-2|15|TRBJ1-1
CASSLAPGGKTEAFF
TGTGCCAGCAGCTTAGCGCCAGGGGGCAAAACTGAAGCTTTCTTT
>.|TRBD1|TRBV7-8|14|TRBJ1-1
CASSFQGAHTEAFF
TGTGCCAGCAGCTTTCAGGGGGCGCACACTGAAGCTTTCTTT
>few|.|TRBV7-9|16|TRBJ1-1
CASSLTGGRDNTEAFF
TGTGCCAGCAGCTTAACGGGGGGACGGGATAACACTGAAGCTTTCTTT
>.|.|TRBV6-1|14|TRBJ2-7
CASSEGTSSYEQYF
TGTGCCAGCAGTGAAGGGACATCCTCCTACGAGCAGTACTTC
>once|.|TRBV5-1|13|TRBJ2-7
CASTLGPPYEQYF
TGCGCCAGCACGTTGGGCCCACCTTACGAGCAGTACTTC
>.|TRBD2|TRBV5-4|17|TRBJ2-3
CASSGRPGLAATDTQYF
TGTGCCAGCAGCGGCCGACCCGGACTAGCGGCCACAGATACGCAGTATTTT
>.|TRBD1|TRBV19|22|TRBJ2-7
CASSIAFWGTGTGGSYSYEQYF
TGTGCCAGTAGTATAGCCTTTTGGGGAACCGGGACAGGGGGTTCGTACTCCTACGAGCAGTACTTC
>.|.|TRBV6-5|14|TRBJ2-7
CASQLRRESYEQYF
TGTGCCAGCCAGTTACGGAGGGAGTCCTACGAGCAGTACTTC
>.|TRBD1|TRBV5-6|16|TRBJ2-2
CASSFPRQGHTGELFF
TGTGCCAGCAGCTTCCCGAGACAGGGGCACACCGGGGAGCTGTTTTTT
>.|.|TRBV25-1|14|TRBJ2-2
CASSEFGGTGELFF
TGTGCCAGCAGCGAGTTTGGTGGCACCGGGGAGCTGTTTTTT
>.|.|TRBV28|14|TRBJ2-1
CASSFSRLFDEQFF
TGTGCCAGCAGTTTTTCTAGGCTCTTCGATGAGCAGTTCTTC
>few|.|TRBV30|14|TRBJ1-1
CAYQSGGAYTEAFF
TGTGCCTACCAGAGTGGGGGGGCTTACACTGAAGCTTTCTTT
>.|TRBD1|TRBV19|15|TRBJ2-5
CASSGTGQSQETQYF
TGTGCCAGTAGTGGGACGGGACAGAGCCAAGAGACCCAGTACTTC
>.|TRBD2|TRBV28|14|TRBJ2-3
CAHTGTSGIDTQYF
TGTGCCCACACGGGGACTAGCGGGATAGATACGCAGTATTTT
>.|.|TRBV4-1|16|TRBJ1-2
CASSHTAAGTSNGYTF
TGCGCCAGCAGCCATACGGCGGCCGGGACATCGAATGGCTACACCTTC
>.|TRBD1|TRBV27|14|TRBJ1-3
CASSLSGGVNTIYF
TGTGCCAGCAGTTTATCAGGGGGCGTAAACACCATATATTTT
>.|.|TRBV7-2|15|TRBJ1-1
CASSLVLQGNTEAFF
TGTGCCAGCAGCTTAGTTCTTCAGGGGAACACTGAAGCTTTCTTT
>.|TRBD1|TRBV11-2|13|TRBJ2-5
CASSLDREETQYF
TGTGCCAGCAGCTTGGACAGGGAGGAGACCCAGTACTTC
>.|TRBD1|TRBV20-1|11|TRBJ1-1
CSAPGQGAAFF
TGCAGTGCTCCGGGACAGGGGGCAGCTTTCTTT
>few|.|TRBV9|16|TRBJ1-2
CASSVDAGNKNYGYTF
TGTGCCAGCAGCGTAGATGCAGGGAATAAAAACTATGGCTACACCTTC